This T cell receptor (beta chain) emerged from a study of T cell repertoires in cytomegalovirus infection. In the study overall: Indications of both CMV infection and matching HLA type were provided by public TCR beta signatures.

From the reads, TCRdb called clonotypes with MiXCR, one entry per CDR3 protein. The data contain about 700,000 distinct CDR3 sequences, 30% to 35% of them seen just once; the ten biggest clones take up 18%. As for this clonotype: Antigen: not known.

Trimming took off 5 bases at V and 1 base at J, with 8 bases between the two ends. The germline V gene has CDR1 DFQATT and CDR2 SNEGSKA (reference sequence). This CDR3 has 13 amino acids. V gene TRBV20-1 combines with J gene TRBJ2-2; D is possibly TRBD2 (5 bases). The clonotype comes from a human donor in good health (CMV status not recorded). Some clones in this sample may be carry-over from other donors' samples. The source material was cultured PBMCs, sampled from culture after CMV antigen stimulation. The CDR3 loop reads CSAAGENTGELFF. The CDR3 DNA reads TGCAGTGCTGCCGGGGAGAACACCGGGGAGCTGTTTTTT.